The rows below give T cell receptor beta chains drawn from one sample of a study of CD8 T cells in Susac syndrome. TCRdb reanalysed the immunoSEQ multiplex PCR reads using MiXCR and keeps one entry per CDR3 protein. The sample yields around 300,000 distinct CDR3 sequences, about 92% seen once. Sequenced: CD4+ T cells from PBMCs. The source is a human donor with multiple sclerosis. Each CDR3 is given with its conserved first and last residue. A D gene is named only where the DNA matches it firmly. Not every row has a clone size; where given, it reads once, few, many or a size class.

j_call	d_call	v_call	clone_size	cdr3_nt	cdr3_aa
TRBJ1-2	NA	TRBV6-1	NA	TGTGCCAGCAGTGAATACCCACAGGGTCACTATGGCTACACCTTC	CASSEYPQGHYGYTF
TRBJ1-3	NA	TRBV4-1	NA	TGCGCCAGCAGCCAAGAAGAGTCCTCTGGAAACACCATATATTTT	CASSQEESSGNTIYF
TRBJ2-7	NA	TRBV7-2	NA	TGTGCCAGCAGCCTCAGACTAGGGGGGACCTACGAGCAGTACTTC	CASSLRLGGTYEQYF
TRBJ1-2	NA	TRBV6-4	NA	TGTGCCAGCAGTGACGATAGGGGATCCTATGGCTACACCTTC	CASSDDRGSYGYTF
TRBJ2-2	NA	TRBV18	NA	TGTGCCAGCTCACCAAACCCGGGACAGAACACCGGGGAGCTGTTTTTT	CASSPNPGQNTGELFF
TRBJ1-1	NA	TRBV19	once	TGTGCCAGTAGTATAGAGGGGGGGCTTGGGACTGAAGCTTTCTTT	CASSIEGGLGTEAFF
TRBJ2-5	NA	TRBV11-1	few	TGTGCCAGCAGCTTCGGAGCGGGTTCGATTCAAGAGACCCAGTACTTC	CASSFGAGSIQETQYF
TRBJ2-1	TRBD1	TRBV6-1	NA	TGTGCCAGCAGTGACACCGGGACAGGGAATTATGAGCAGTTCTTC	CASSDTGTGNYEQFF
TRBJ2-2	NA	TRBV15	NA	TGTGCCACCAGCAGAGACTCGACCGGGGAGCTGTTTTTT	CATSRDSTGELFF
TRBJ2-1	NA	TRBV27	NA	TGTGCCAGCAGCTCTCGAGGCAGCAGGGTTGTAGGGGATGAGCAGTTCTTC	CASSSRGSRVVGDEQFF